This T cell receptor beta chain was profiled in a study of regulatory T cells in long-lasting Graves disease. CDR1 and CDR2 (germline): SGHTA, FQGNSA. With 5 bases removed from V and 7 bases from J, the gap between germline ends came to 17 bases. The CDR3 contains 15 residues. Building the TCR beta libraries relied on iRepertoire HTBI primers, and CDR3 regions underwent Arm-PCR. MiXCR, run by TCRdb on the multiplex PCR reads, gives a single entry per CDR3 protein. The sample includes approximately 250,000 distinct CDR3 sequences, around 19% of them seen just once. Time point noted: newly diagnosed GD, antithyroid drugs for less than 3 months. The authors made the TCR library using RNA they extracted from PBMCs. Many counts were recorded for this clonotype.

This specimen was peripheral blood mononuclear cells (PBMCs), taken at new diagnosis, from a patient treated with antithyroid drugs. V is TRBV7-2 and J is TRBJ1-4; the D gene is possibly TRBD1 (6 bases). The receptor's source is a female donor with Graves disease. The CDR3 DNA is TGTGCCAGCAGCCCAAGTTCGGACAGAGGTGAAAAACTGTTTTTT. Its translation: CASSPSSDRGEKLFF.